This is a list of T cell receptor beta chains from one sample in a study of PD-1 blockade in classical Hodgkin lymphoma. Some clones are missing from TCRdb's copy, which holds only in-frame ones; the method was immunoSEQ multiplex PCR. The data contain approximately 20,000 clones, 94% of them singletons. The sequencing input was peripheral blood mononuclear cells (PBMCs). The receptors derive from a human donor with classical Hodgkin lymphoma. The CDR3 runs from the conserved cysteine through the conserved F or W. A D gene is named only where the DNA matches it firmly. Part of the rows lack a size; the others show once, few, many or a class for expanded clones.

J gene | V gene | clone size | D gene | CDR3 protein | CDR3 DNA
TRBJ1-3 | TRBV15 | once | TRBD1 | CATSRRSKGQIHSGNTIYF | TGTGCCACCAGCAGACGTTCCAAGGGACAGATCCACTCTGGAAACACCATATATTTT
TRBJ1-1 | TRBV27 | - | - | CASSLPGRTTEAFF | TGTGCCAGCAGTTTGCCGGGTCGTACCACTGAAGCTTTCTTT
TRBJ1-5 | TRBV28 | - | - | CASSFSDGSNQPQHF | TGTGCCAGCAGTTTTTCGGACGGAAGCAATCAGCCCCAGCATTTT
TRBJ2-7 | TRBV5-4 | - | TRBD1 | CASSGRQGDTAYEQYF | TGTGCCAGCAGCGGGAGACAGGGGGATACGGCCTACGAGCAGTACTTC
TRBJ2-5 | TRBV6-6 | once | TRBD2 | CASRSGGETQYF | TGTGCCAGCAGGTCCGGGGGGGAGACCCAGTACTTC
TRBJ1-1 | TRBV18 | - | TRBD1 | CASSPFLPGQTFHAEAFF | TGTGCCAGCTCACCATTCCTCCCGGGACAGACCTTTCACGCTGAAGCTTTCTTT
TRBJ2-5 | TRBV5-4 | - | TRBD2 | CASSPTSGGALGETQYF | TGTGCCAGCAGCCCAACTAGCGGGGGGGCCCTTGGGGAGACCCAGTACTTC
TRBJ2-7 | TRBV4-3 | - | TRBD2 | CASSLLAGEYEQYF | TGCGCCAGCAGCCTATTAGCGGGGGAGTACGAGCAGTACTTC
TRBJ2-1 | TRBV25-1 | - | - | CASSELVGLGGQFF | TGTGCCAGCAGTGAATTAGTGGGCCTCGGAGGGCAGTTCTTC
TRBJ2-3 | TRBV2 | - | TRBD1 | CASSPGQGADTQYF | TGTGCCAGCAGCCCGGGACAGGGGGCAGATACGCAGTATTTT
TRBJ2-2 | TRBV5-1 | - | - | CASSLLGTANTGELFF | TGCGCCAGCAGCTTGTTGGGAACAGCAAACACCGGGGAGCTGTTTTTT
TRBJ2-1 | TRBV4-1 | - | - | CASSQRGNEQFF | TGCGCCAGCAGCCAAAGGGGCAATGAGCAGTTCTTC
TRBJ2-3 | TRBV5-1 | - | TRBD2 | CASSLRLSGGAYGTDTQYF | TGCGCCAGCAGCTTACGACTAAGCGGGGGGGCGTATGGCACAGATACGCAGTATTTT
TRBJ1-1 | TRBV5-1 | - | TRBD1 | CASSATGGTEAFF | TGCGCCAGCAGCGCGACAGGGGGCACTGAAGCTTTCTTT
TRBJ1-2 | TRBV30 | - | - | CAWTSTNYGYTF | TGTGCCTGGACGTCAACTAACTATGGCTACACCTTC
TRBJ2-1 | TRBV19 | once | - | CASSIAGGGPNEQFF | TGTGCCAGTAGTATAGCCGGGGGCGGCCCCAATGAGCAGTTCTTC
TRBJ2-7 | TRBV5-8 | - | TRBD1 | CASSLGQGRSYEQYF | TGTGCCAGCAGCTTAGGACAGGGGAGGTCCTACGAGCAGTACTTC
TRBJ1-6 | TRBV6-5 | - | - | CASSSVSAFDSPLHF | TGTGCCAGCAGTTCCGTCAGCGCTTTTGATTCACCCCTCCACTTT
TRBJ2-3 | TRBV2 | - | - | CASGPHRARASTDTQYF | TGTGCCAGCGGTCCACACAGGGCCCGTGCTAGCACAGATACGCAGTATTTT
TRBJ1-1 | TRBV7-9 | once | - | CAIGTEAFF | TGTGCCATCGGGACTGAAGCTTTCTTT
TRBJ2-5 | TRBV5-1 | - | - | CASSSAGSQETQYF | TGCGCCAGCAGCAGCGCTGGGTCCCAAGAGACCCAGTACTTC
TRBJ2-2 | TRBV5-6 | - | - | CASSLLGGTGELFF | TGTGCCAGCAGCTTGCTTGGAGGGACCGGGGAGCTGTTTTTT
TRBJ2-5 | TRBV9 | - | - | CASSAAGTWRETQYF | TGTGCCAGCAGCGCTGCCGGGACTTGGAGGGAGACCCAGTACTTC
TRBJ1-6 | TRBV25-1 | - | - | CASSEGVYNSPLHF | TGTGCCAGCAGTGAGGGTGTTTATAATTCACCCCTCCACTTT
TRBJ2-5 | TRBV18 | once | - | CASSLYQTGTKETQYF | TGTGCCAGCTCACTGTACCAAACTGGGACAAAAGAGACCCAGTACTTC
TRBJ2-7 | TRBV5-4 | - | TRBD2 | CASSLGTSGTYEQYF | TGTGCCAGCAGCTTGGGGACTAGCGGCACCTACGAGCAGTACTTC
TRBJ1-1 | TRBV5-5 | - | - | CASSLWFSGIGTEAFF | TGTGCCAGCAGCTTGTGGTTTTCAGGGATTGGAACTGAAGCTTTCTTT
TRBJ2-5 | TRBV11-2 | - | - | CASSLQGLQETQYF | TGTGCCAGCAGCTTACAGGGCCTCCAAGAGACCCAGTACTTC
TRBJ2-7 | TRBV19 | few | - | CASSQSGGGFYEQYF | TGTGCCAGTAGCCAATCAGGGGGAGGTTTCTACGAGCAGTACTTC